The 31 T cell receptor beta chains given below trace back to one sample, sequenced in a study of regulatory T cells in long-lasting Graves disease. Researchers made TCR beta libraries by using iRepertoire HTBI primers and running Arm-PCR on CDR3 regions. In TCRdb, the multiplex PCR reads were re-called with MiXCR into one record per CDR3 protein. This repertoire shows about 470,000 distinct CDR3 sequences, 14% to 15% found once; its top ten account for around 15%. Described time point: newly diagnosed GD, antithyroid drugs for less than 3 months. The TCR library used RNA extracted from PBMCs. The sample also formed part of further work on T cells in Graves' hyperthyroidism and ophthalmopathy.

Sequenced here: peripheral blood mononuclear cells (PBMCs), sampled at new diagnosis, from a patient treated with antithyroid drugs. These receptors all come from a woman aged 25 to 39 with Graves disease.

The genes are TRBV7-3 and TRBJ2-1, with TRBD2 matching over 9 bases. The CDR3 runs to 17 residues. With V trimmed by 1 base and J by 5 bases, 9 bases remained unmatched. Germline V gene data show CDR1 as SGHTA and CDR2 as FQGTGA. The CDR3 sequence is CASSLMRASGKHNEQFF. The CDR3 DNA reads as TGTGCCAGCAGCTTAATGCGGGCTAGCGGGAAACACAATGAGCAGTTCTTC.

This clonotype came up many times. The chain employs TRBV12-3 or TRBV12-4 and TRBJ1-2; possibly TRBD1 for D (6 bases). This CDR3 comprises 13 residues. V lost 5 bases, J lost 6 bases, and 13 bases lay in between. The CDR3, as DNA: TGTGCCAGCAGTCATGACAGGCTAGATGGCTACACCTTC. It is translated as CASSHDRLDGYTF.

This clonotype was seen repeatedly, ten times or more. CDR3 sequence reads: CASSPPHSGRAFLNEQFF. Here the CDR3 DNA reads TGTGCCAGCAGCCCACCTCATAGCGGGAGGGCCTTCCTCAATGAGCAGTTCTTC. V usage is TRBV13 and J usage is TRBJ2-1; 11 bases line up with TRBD2. The ends lost 5 bases at V and 6 bases at J; junction bases unmatched: 15. The V gene's germline CDR1 is PRHDT and CDR2 FYEKMQ (reference sequence). The CDR3 length is 18 residues. Full variable domain (rest looked up from reference TRBV13 and TRBJ2-1): AAGVIQSPRHLIKEKRETATLKCYPIPRHDTVYWYQQGPGQDPQFLISFYEKMQSDKGSIPDRFSAQQFSDYHSELNMSSLELGDSALYFCASSPPHSGRAFLNEQFFGPGTRLTVL.

The chain uses TRBV13 and TRBJ2-4, with 9 bases identical to TRBD1. CDR1 PRHDT and CDR2 FYEKMQ come from the germline V gene (reference sequence). After removal of 7 bases from V and 2 bases from J, the junction contained 6 bases not matched to a gene. CDR3 length: 15 residues. The CDR3 loop reads CASTNRGLTKNIQYF. CDR3 DNA sequence: TGTGCCAGCACGAACAGGGGGCTCACCAAAAACATTCAGTACTTC.

This clonotype was detected many times. The chain joins TRBV2 to TRBJ2-2; D ambiguous. Germline lookup yields CDR1 SNHLY and CDR2 FYNNEI. The CDR3 sequence is 13 residues long. V was cut by 6 bases and J by 9 bases, with 14 bases left in between. CDR3 loop: CASSSKDGRELFF. The CDR3 nucleotides read TGTGCCAGCAGCTCTAAAGATGGCCGGGAGCTGTTTTTT. The full variable domain, in which reference TRBV2 and TRBJ2-2 provide the parts outside the CDR3, is EPEVTQTPSHQVTQMGQEVILRCVPISNHLYFYWYRQILGQKVEFLVSFYNNEISEKSEIFDDQFSVERPDGSNFTLKIRSTKLEDSAMYFCASSSKDGRELFFGEGSRLTVL.

The rearrangement uses TRBV2 and TRBJ2-1, with 10 bases fitting TRBD2. The germline V gene has CDR1 SNHLY and CDR2 FYNNEI. This CDR3 comprises 16 residues. The V and J ends lost 6 bases and 4 bases, in that order; junction bases with no gene match: 9. The CDR3 DNA sequence: TGTGCCAGCAGCCTTGGACTAGCGGCGGGGTACAATGAGCAGTTCTTC. Its translation is CASSLGLAAGYNEQFF.

The genes are TRBV2 and TRBJ2-4; either TRBD1 or TRBD2 may fit D (5 bases each). The length of the CDR3 is 14 residues. V was shortened by 7 bases and J by 2 bases, with 12 bases between the two germline ends. The germline V gene has CDR1 SNHLY and CDR2 FYNNEI. The CDR3 DNA sequence: TGTGCCAGCATAGAAGAGGGACCCAAAAACATTCAGTACTTC. Translating it yields CASIEEGPKNIQYF.

This clonotype came up many times. The CDR3 DNA sequence: TGTGCCAGCAGCTTTGGACAGGCCCTTCGGAACTACGAGCAGTACTTC. This encodes CASSFGQALRNYEQYF. The chain employs TRBV5-4 and TRBJ2-7, with 7 nucleotides matching TRBD1. CDR3 length: 16 residues. The germline gives CDR1 SGHNT, CDR2 YYREEE (reference sequence). Unmatched junction bases numbered 11, after V lost 2 bases and J lost 3 bases.

This clonotype was seen many times. This chain joins TRBV20-1 and TRBJ1-1; the D gene is possibly TRBD1 (5 bases). The CDR3 runs 15 residues. The germline CDR1 and CDR2 sequences are DFQATT and SNEGSKA (reference sequence). Trimming shortened V by 1 base and J by 0 bases, and 12 bases separated the two germline ends. The CDR3 sequence: CSARGGAVMNTEAFF. CDR3 in DNA: TGCAGTGCTAGAGGTGGGGCGGTGATGAACACTGAAGCTTTCTTT.

In this sample, this clonotype turned up many times. The rearrangement joins TRBV28 to TRBJ2-7, with TRBD1 matching over 7 bases. The CDR3 is 15 residues long. V trimming: 4 bases; J trimming: 2 bases; junction bases outside the gene matches: 8. Germline V gene lookup returns CDR1 MDHEN and CDR2 SYDVKM. CDR3 DNA sequence: TGTGCCAGCAGTTATGCTCCGGGACAGACCTACGAGCAGTACTTC. Its protein product is CASSYAPGQTYEQYF.

This chain joins TRBV5-1 and TRBJ2-7; 8 bases agree with TRBD2. The germline CDR1 and CDR2 sequences are SGHRS and YFSETQ. The CDR3 totals 14 residues. V gave up 0 bases and J gave up 3 bases; unmatched junction bases: 2. CDR3 amino acids: CASSLELADYEQYF. CDR3 in DNA: TGCGCCAGCAGCTTGGAACTAGCGGACTACGAGCAGTACTTC. The variable domain in full, completed from reference TRBV5-1 and TRBJ2-7, reads KAGVTQTPRYLIKTRGQQVTLSCSPISGHRSVSWYQQTPGQGLQFLFEYFSETQRNKGNFPGRFSGRQFSNSRSEMNVSTLELGDSALYLCASSLELADYEQYFGPGTRLTVT.

This clonotype was seen repeatedly, ten times or more. The chain uses TRBV9 and TRBJ2-7; possibly TRBD2 for D (5 bases). The CDR3 is made up of 16 amino acids. Trimming removed 3 bases from V and 4 bases from J, with 20 bases in between. In germline, CDR1 is SGDLS, CDR2 YYNGEE. CDR3 loop: CASSGPQDGRGYEQYF. CDR3 DNA: TGTGCCAGCAGCGGACCTCAGGACGGGCGAGGGTACGAGCAGTACTTC.

This clonotype has ten or more counts. The chain combines TRBV28 with TRBJ1-2, with a weak D call TRBD1 (6 bases). CDR3 length: 16 residues. The V end lost 0 bases, the J end lost 8 bases, and 19 bases lay between the germline ends. The germline CDR1 and CDR2 sequences are MDHEN and SYDVKM. This CDR3 is CASSLWMTHGQHGYTF. CDR3 DNA: TGTGCCAGCAGTTTATGGATGACCCATGGACAGCACGGCTACACCTTC.

J is TRBJ1-5 and V is TRBV7-9; no reliable D call. This CDR3 contains 13 residues. Germline V gene lookup returns CDR1 SEHNR and CDR2 FQNEAQ (reference sequence). The V end was cut by 3 bases, the J end by 4 bases, with 7 bases between. CDR3 region: CASSFSRNQPQHF. The DNA for the CDR3 is TGTGCCAGCAGCTTCTCGAGAAATCAGCCCCAGCATTTT.

This clonotype has a count of ten or more. CDR3 loop: CATSARDRGYNEQFF. For the CDR3, the DNA is TGTGCCACCAGCGCCCGGGACAGAGGCTACAATGAGCAGTTCTTC. The rearrangement uses TRBV15 and TRBJ2-1, with 7 bases matching TRBD1. CDR1 and CDR2 (germline): LNHNV, YYDKDF (reference sequence). This CDR3 has 15 residues. V dropped 5 bases and J dropped 3; count of bases not matched to a gene: 7.

This clonotype was detected a few times. The chain has TRBV11-2 and TRBJ2-3; 12 bases fit TRBD2. The CDR3 runs to 19 residues. Trimming removed 3 bases from V and 6 bases from J; junction bases left unmatched: 16. Germline loops: CDR1 SGHAT, CDR2 FQNNGV. The CDR3 loop reads CASSLGLAGMSPHPDTQYF. CDR3 bases: TGTGCCAGCAGCTTGGGACTAGCGGGTATGTCACCCCACCCGGATACGCAGTATTTT.

This clonotype was counted only a few times. The V gene is TRBV9, the J gene TRBJ2-1, with 9 bases matching TRBD2. Germline V gene lookup returns CDR1 SGDLS and CDR2 YYNGEE. V gave up 2 bases and J gave up 4 bases; unmatched junction bases: 7. CDR3 length: 16 residues. In DNA form, the CDR3 reads TGTGCCAGCAGCGTTAGGGCTAGCGGGATTTACAATGAGCAGTTCTTC. It is translated as CASSVRASGIYNEQFF.

This clonotype was detected many times. CDR3 in DNA: TGTGCCAGCAGTTCCCCGAAGGGGCGAGCTGGCTACACCTTC. Amino acids: CASSSPKGRAGYTF. The chain combines TRBV28 with TRBJ1-2; a possible D gene is TRBD1 (5 bases). Germline V gene sequence: CDR1 MDHEN, CDR2 SYDVKM. The CDR3 sequence is 14 residues long. V lost 4 bases and J lost 7, with 16 bases in between.

This clonotype was counted at least ten times. The CDR3, as DNA: TGCAGTGCTAGAGACTTGACAGGGTTTGGCGAAAAACTGTTTTTT. Its protein product is CSARDLTGFGEKLFF. The chain recombines TRBV20-1 with TRBJ1-4; TRBD1 aligns across 7 bases. CDR3 length: 15 amino acids. Per germline, CDR1 DFQATT and CDR2 SNEGSKA (reference sequence). J lost 8 bases, V lost 0 bases, and 9 bases had no gene match.

The CDR3 DNA reads as TGTGCCATCGGTCAGGGGTTTAGAAATCAGCCCCAGCATTTT. Translated: CAIGQGFRNQPQHF. This chain connects TRBV10-3 to TRBJ1-5; D may be TRBD1 (6 bases). CDR3 size: 14 residues. From germline, CDR1 is ENHRY and CDR2 SYGVKD. Trimming pared 8 bases from V and 4 bases from J, leaving 15 bases between.

The chain combines TRBV24-1 with TRBJ1-2; the D is unclear. V was shortened by 0 bases and J by 8 bases, with 6 bases between the two germline ends. CDR3 length equals 12 residues. The germline gives CDR1 KGHDR, CDR2 SFDVKD. Written as DNA, the CDR3 is TGTGCCACCAGTGATTTGGGGGTCGGCTACACCTTC. Encoded protein: CATSDLGVGYTF.

This clonotype was counted only a few times. This chain uses TRBV9 with TRBJ1-6; D not resolved. The V end lost 0 bases, the J end lost 5 bases, and 9 bases lay between the germline ends. This CDR3 spans 15 amino acids. CDR1 and CDR2 from the germline V gene are SGDLS and YYNGEE. This CDR3 is CASSVEGSDNSPLHF. For the CDR3, the DNA is TGTGCCAGCAGCGTAGAAGGTTCGGATAATTCACCCCTCCACTTT.

The genes are TRBV29-1 and TRBJ2-1, with TRBD2 matching 7 bases. The germline V gene encodes CDR1 SQVTM and CDR2 ANQGSEA. With V trimmed by 7 bases and J by 7 bases, 10 bases remained unmatched. The CDR3 consists of 13 residues. The CDR3 nucleotides are TGCAGCGCTGGACCAGCGGGAAGAAATGAGCAGTTCTTC. Translating gives CSAGPAGRNEQFF.

This clonotype has ten or more counts. J is TRBJ2-3 and V is TRBV9; 8 nucleotides align to TRBD1. V trimming: 3 bases; J trimming: 2 bases; junction bases outside the gene matches: 5. The CDR3 consists of 15 residues. Germline CDR1 reads SGDLS; CDR2 reads YYNGEE. This chain's CDR3 is CASSARQGPTDTQYF. CDR3 in DNA: TGTGCCAGCAGCGCCCGACAGGGGCCCACAGATACGCAGTATTTT.

V usage is TRBV20-1 and J usage is TRBJ1-2; D is possibly TRBD1 (5 bases). The V and J ends lost 5 bases and 5 bases respectively, with 21 bases between them. Germline-derived CDR1 and CDR2 are DFQATT and SNEGSKA (reference sequence). This CDR3 has 15 amino acids. The CDR3 region is CSAPEGLLGGYGYTF. CDR3 nucleotides: TGCAGTGCTCCCGAGGGGCTTCTTGGGGGATATGGCTACACCTTC.

This clonotype was counted between two and nine times. The chain is built from TRBV11-2 and TRBJ2-2; the D gene is possibly TRBD2 (6 bases). Germline V gives CDR1 SGHAT, CDR2 FQNNGV. Between the trimmed V and J ends, which lost 0 bases and 4 bases, there was a span of 21 bases. The CDR3 spans 19 residues. CDR3 coding DNA: TGTGCCAGCAGCTTAGAAATTCCTGGGACTTCCATTTTCACCGGGGAGCTGTTTTTT. It yields the protein CASSLEIPGTSIFTGELFF.

The rearrangement uses TRBV6-2 or TRBV6-3 and TRBJ1-1; TRBD1 aligns across 12 bases. V was pared by 0 bases and J by 4 bases, with 3 bases of the junction left unmatched. The CDR3 spans 16 residues. The germline gives CDR1 MNHEY, CDR2 SVGEGT. CDR3 DNA sequence: TGTGCCAGCAGTTACTCGAGGGGACAGGGGGCCACTGAAGCTTTCTTT. This translates into CASSYSRGQGATEAFF.

This clonotype has a handful of counts. This sequence joins TRBV5-1 and TRBJ2-2; D tentatively fits TRBD1 or TRBD2 (6 bases each). Trimming stripped 4 bases from V and 4 bases from J, with 11 bases between. Germline V gives CDR1 SGHRS, CDR2 YFSETQ. This CDR3 spans 14 amino acids. The CDR3 reads CASSTGASTGELFF. Here the CDR3 DNA reads TGCGCCAGCAGCACGGGGGCGTCCACCGGGGAGCTGTTTTTT.

This rearrangement joins TRBV19 to TRBJ2-6; maybe TRBD2 (6 bases). CDR1 LNHDA and CDR2 SQIVND come from the germline V gene (reference sequence). The CDR3 runs to 18 residues. The V gene lost 3 bases and the J gene lost 1 base, with 16 bases spanning the gap. The CDR3: CASSMGGGTPSGANVLTF. In nucleotides, the CDR3 is TGTGCCAGTAGTATGGGGGGAGGTACTCCTTCTGGGGCCAACGTCCTGACTTTC.

In this sample, this clonotype turned up many times. The chain is built from TRBV27 and TRBJ2-7; possibly TRBD1 or TRBD2 for D (5 bases each). The CDR3 runs to 14 residues. Germline V gives CDR1 MNHEY, CDR2 SMNVEV (reference sequence). V was clipped by 3 bases and J by 6 bases, with 15 bases between them. As DNA, the CDR3 is TGTGCCAGCAGTTTCTGGGACCCTAGAGGCGAGCAGTACTTC. Amino acids: CASSFWDPRGEQYF.

V gene TRBV11-1 combines with J gene TRBJ2-2, with a weak D call TRBD2 (5 bases). Germline lookup yields CDR1 SGHAT and CDR2 FQDESV (reference sequence). The CDR3 totals 13 residues. V was pared by 4 bases and J by 5 bases, with 8 bases between. As DNA, the CDR3 is TGTGCCAGCAGCTCCCGGGGAACCGGGGAGCTGTTTTTT. Translated: CASSSRGTGELFF.